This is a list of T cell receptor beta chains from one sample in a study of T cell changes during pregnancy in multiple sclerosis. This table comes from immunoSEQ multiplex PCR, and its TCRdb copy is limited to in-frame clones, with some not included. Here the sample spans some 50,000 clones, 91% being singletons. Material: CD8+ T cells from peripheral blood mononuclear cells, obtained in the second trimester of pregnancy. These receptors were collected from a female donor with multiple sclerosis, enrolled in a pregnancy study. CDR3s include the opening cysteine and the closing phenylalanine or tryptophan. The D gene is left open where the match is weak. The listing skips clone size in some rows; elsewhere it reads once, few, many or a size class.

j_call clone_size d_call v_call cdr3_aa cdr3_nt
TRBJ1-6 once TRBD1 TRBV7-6 CASSGRTGQSSYNSPLHF TGTGCCAGCAGCGGCAGGACGGGACAGAGCTCCTATAATTCACCCCTCCACTTT
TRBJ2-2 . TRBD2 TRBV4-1 CASSSRGGTGELFF TGCGCCAGCAGCAGCCGGGGGGGCACCGGGGAGCTGTTTTTT
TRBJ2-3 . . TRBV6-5 CASSYSAGAVADTQYF TGTGCCAGCAGTTACTCGGCGGGGGCGGTCGCAGATACGCAGTATTTT
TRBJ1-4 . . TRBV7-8 CASSAGGEANEKLFF TGTGCCAGCAGCGCGGGGGGCGAGGCTAATGAAAAACTGTTTTTT
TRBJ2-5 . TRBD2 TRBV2 CASMGTSGGGETQYF TGTGCCAGCATGGGGACTAGCGGGGGAGGGGAGACCCAGTACTTC
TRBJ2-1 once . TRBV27 CASTLRVSGTYNEQFF TGTGCCAGCACCCTTCGGGTTAGCGGCACTTACAATGAGCAGTTCTTC
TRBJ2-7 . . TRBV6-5 CASSLHRDKRGEQYF TGTGCCAGCAGTTTACACCGGGACAAGCGAGGCGAGCAGTACTTC
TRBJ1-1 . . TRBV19 CASSDSTEAFF TGTGCCAGTAGCGACAGCACTGAAGCTTTCTTT
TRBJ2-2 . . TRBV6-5 CASSSAGTANTGELFF TGTGCCAGCAGTTCAGCCGGTACAGCGAACACCGGGGAGCTGTTTTTT
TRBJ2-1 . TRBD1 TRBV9 CASSPRADRDSYNEQFF TGTGCCAGCAGCCCCCGAGCCGACAGGGACTCCTACAATGAGCAGTTCTTC
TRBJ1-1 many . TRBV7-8 CASSFGGFDTEAFF TGTGCCAGCAGCTTCGGCGGTTTCGACACTGAAGCTTTCTTT
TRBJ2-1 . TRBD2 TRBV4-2 CASSQEGEAGGNNEQFF TGTGCCAGCAGCCAAGAAGGGGAAGCGGGGGGAAACAATGAGCAGTTCTTC
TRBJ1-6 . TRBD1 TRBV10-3 CAISATGTGLNSPLHF TGTGCCATCAGTGCGACCGGGACAGGGTTAAATTCACCCCTCCACTTT
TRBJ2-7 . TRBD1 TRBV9 CASSGGTGNSHEQYF TGTGCCAGCAGCGGAGGGACAGGGAATTCCCACGAGCAGTACTTC
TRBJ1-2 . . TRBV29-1 CSVLPRTAYGYTF TGCAGCGTTTTGCCCCGGACAGCCTATGGCTACACCTTC
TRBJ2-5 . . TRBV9 CASSAGALQETQYF TGTGCCAGCAGCGCAGGGGCCCTACAAGAGACCCAGTACTTC
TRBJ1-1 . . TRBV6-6 CASTGGEAFF TGTGCCAGCACTGGAGGTGAAGCTTTCTTT
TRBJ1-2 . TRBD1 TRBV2 CAIPMTGAWFNYGYTF TGTGCCATCCCGATGACAGGGGCTTGGTTTAACTATGGCTACACCTTC
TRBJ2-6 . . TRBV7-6 CASSLGSGANVLTF TGTGCCAGCAGCCTCGGGTCTGGGGCCAACGTCCTGACTTTC
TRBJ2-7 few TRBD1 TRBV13 CASSPGTGAYEQYF TGTGCCAGCAGCCCTGGGACAGGGGCGTACGAGCAGTACTTC
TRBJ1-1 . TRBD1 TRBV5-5 CASSYTGGVGNTEAFF TGTGCCAGCAGCTATACAGGGGGCGTAGGGAACACTGAAGCTTTCTTT
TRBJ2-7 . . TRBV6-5 CASSYSGQGEQYF TGTGCCAGCAGTTACTCAGGGCAGGGAGAGCAGTACTTC
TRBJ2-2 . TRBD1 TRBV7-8 CASSLVRTGDTGELFF TGTGCCAGCAGCTTAGTCCGGACAGGGGACACCGGGGAGCTGTTTTTT
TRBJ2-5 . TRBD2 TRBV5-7 CASSLAGEEETQYF TGTGCCAGCAGCTTAGCGGGGGAGGAAGAGACCCAGTACTTC
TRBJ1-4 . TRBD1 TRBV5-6 CASSSQETGFGEKLFF TGTGCCAGCAGCTCCCAGGAGACAGGGTTTGGGGAAAAACTGTTTTTT
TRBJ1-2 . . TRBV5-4 CASSLTDLFNYGYTF TGTGCCAGCAGCTTGACAGACCTCTTTAACTATGGCTACACCTTC
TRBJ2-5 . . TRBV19 CASSPSPYQETQYF TGTGCCAGTAGTCCCTCCCCGTACCAAGAGACCCAGTACTTC
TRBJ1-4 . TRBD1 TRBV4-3 CASSQEVGTVANEKLFF TGCGCCAGCAGCCAAGAGGTTGGGACAGTAGCTAATGAAAAACTGTTTTTT
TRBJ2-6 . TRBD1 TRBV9 CASSSPSGTGSPGANVLTF TGTGCCAGCAGCTCTCCGTCCGGGACAGGGTCCCCTGGGGCCAACGTCCTGACTTTC
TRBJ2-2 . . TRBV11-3 CASSPRGTGELFF TGTGCCAGCAGCCCCCGAGGCACCGGGGAGCTGTTTTTT
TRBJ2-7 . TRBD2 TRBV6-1 CASSEGGGLIYEQYF TGTGCCAGCAGTGAGGGCGGGGGACTGATCTACGAGCAGTACTTC
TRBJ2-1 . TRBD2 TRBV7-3 CASSLRASGGNEQFF TGTGCCAGCAGCTTAAGGGCTAGCGGGGGCAATGAGCAGTTCTTC
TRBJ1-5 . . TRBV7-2 CASSFEGRYSNQPQHF TGTGCCAGCAGCTTCGAAGGGAGGTATAGCAATCAGCCCCAGCATTTT
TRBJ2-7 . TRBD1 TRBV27 CASSLTGQATYEQYF TGTGCCAGCAGTTTAACGGGACAGGCCACTTACGAGCAGTACTTC
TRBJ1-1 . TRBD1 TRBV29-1 CSVEASQGTTEAFF TGCAGCGTTGAAGCGTCACAGGGGACGACTGAAGCTTTCTTT
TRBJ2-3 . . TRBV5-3 CASSTGGGADTQYF TGTGCCAGCTCAACCGGAGGGGGGGCAGATACGCAGTATTTT
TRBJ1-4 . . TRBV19 CASSGGIGAATKWDEKLFF TGTGCCAGTAGTGGCGGGATAGGGGCCGCTACAAAGTGGGATGAAAAACTGTTTTTT
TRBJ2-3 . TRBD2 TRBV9 CASSLFIGGSTDTQYF TGTGCCAGCAGCCTATTTATCGGGGGGTCCACAGATACGCAGTATTTT
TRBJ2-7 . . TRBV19 CASSAGPAYEQYF TGTGCCAGTAGTGCGGGACCCGCCTACGAGCAGTACTTC
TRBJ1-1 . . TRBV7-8 CASSRTGGTEAFF TGTGCCAGCAGCAGGACTGGAGGCACTGAAGCTTTCTTT